The rows below give T cell receptor beta chains drawn from one sample of a study of tissue T cells after allogeneic stem cell transplantation. Sequencing was performed with immunoSEQ multiplex PCR; in TCRdb, only in-frame clones are kept and a portion is missing. This sample has 25,000 to 35,000 clones, with 85% found just once. Source: blood, taken before transplantation. Receptor source: a woman between 18 and 55 years old who later had graft-versus-host disease after an allogeneic stem cell transplant. The CDR3 runs from the conserved cysteine through the conserved F or W. Each record gives: clone size, J gene, V gene, D gene, CDR3 protein, CDR3 DNA. A D gene is named only where the DNA matches it firmly. Size values are once, few and many counts, or a class for expanded clones, and some rows have none.

size: NA
J: TRBJ2-3
V: TRBV5-1
D: NA
CDR3: CASSFPRTESTDTQYF
DNA: TGCGCCAGCAGCTTCCCTCGGACAGAATCCACAGATACGCAGTATTTT

size: NA
J: TRBJ2-1
V: TRBV21-1
D: NA
CDR3: CASSATSGRSSYNEQFF
DNA: TGTGCCAGCAGCGCCACTAGCGGGAGGAGCTCCTACAATGAGCAGTTCTTC

size: NA
J: TRBJ1-4
V: TRBV19
D: TRBD1
CDR3: CASSQGGNEKLFF
DNA: TGTGCCAGTAGTCAGGGGGGTAATGAAAAACTGTTTTTT

size: NA
J: TRBJ2-7
V: TRBV27
D: TRBD1
CDR3: CASQKLGTDPYEQYF
DNA: TGTGCCAGCCAAAAATTGGGGACAGACCCATACGAGCAGTACTTC

size: NA
J: TRBJ1-1
V: TRBV7-9
D: NA
CDR3: CASSSQGNTEAFF
DNA: TGTGCCAGCAGCTCACAAGGGAACACTGAAGCTTTCTTT

size: NA
J: TRBJ1-2
V: TRBV3-1/TRBV3-2
D: NA
CDR3: CASSPGGRGYTF
DNA: TGTGCCAGCAGCCCCGGGGGCCGAGGCTACACCTTC

size: NA
J: TRBJ2-7
V: TRBV4-1
D: NA
CDR3: CASSQHMRADRRYEQYF
DNA: TGCGCCAGCAGCCAGCACATGAGAGCGGATAGACGCTACGAGCAGTACTTC

size: NA
J: TRBJ2-7
V: TRBV5-6
D: NA
CDR3: CASSFGAEQYF
DNA: TGTGCCAGCAGCTTTGGGGCCGAGCAGTACTTC

size: NA
J: TRBJ1-6
V: TRBV27
D: NA
CDR3: CASSVGRHSPLHF
DNA: TGTGCCAGCAGCGTAGGGCGACATTCACCCCTCCACTTT

size: NA
J: TRBJ1-1
V: TRBV4-2
D: NA
CDR3: CASSQVPLTGDTEAFF
DNA: TGTGCCAGCAGCCAAGTCCCCCTGACAGGTGACACTGAAGCTTTCTTT

size: NA
J: TRBJ1-3
V: TRBV7-8
D: NA
CDR3: CASSLTGGAYSGNTIYF
DNA: TGTGCCAGCAGCTTGACCGGCGGGGCCTACTCTGGAAACACCATATATTTT

size: NA
J: TRBJ2-7
V: TRBV7-9
D: TRBD1
CDR3: CASSSLQGTYEQYF
DNA: TGTGCCAGCAGCTCCTTACAGGGGACCTACGAGCAGTACTTC

size: NA
J: TRBJ1-1
V: TRBV5-1
D: NA
CDR3: CASSPREGSVNTEAFF
DNA: TGCGCCAGCAGCCCCCGGGAGGGAAGCGTGAACACTGAAGCTTTCTTT

size: NA
J: TRBJ2-7
V: TRBV27
D: NA
CDR3: CASSFQTKLYEQYF
DNA: TGTGCCAGCAGTTTCCAGACCAAACTCTACGAGCAGTACTTC

size: NA
J: TRBJ1-3
V: TRBV11-2
D: NA
CDR3: CASSLVQGNTIYF
DNA: TGTGCCAGCAGCTTAGTACAGGGAAACACCATATATTTT

size: few
J: TRBJ2-1
V: TRBV27
D: NA
CDR3: CASSWGHTTETYNEQFF
DNA: TGTGCCAGCAGTTGGGGGCATACCACCGAGACTTACAATGAGCAGTTCTTC

size: once
J: TRBJ1-5
V: TRBV14
D: NA
CDR3: CASSRPVRAADNQPQHF
DNA: TGTGCCAGCAGCAGGCCGGTTAGGGCAGCAGACAATCAGCCCCAGCATTTT

size: NA
J: TRBJ1-1
V: TRBV11-1
D: NA
CDR3: CASSLGRGQTEAFF
DNA: TGTGCCAGCAGCTTAGGCAGGGGACAAACTGAAGCTTTCTTT

size: NA
J: TRBJ2-3
V: TRBV27
D: NA
CDR3: CASSRVADTQYF
DNA: TGTGCCAGCAGCAGGGTAGCAGATACGCAGTATTTT

size: NA
J: TRBJ1-2
V: TRBV27
D: NA
CDR3: CASSLLGGVGQGYLYGYTF
DNA: TGTGCCAGCAGTTTACTCGGTGGCGTGGGGCAGGGCTACCTCTATGGCTACACCTTC

size: NA
J: TRBJ1-5
V: TRBV19
D: TRBD1
CDR3: CASRSGQWSNQPQHF
DNA: TGTGCCAGTAGATCGGGACAGTGGAGCAATCAGCCCCAGCATTTT

size: NA
J: TRBJ1-1
V: TRBV6-2/TRBV6-3
D: NA
CDR3: CASSYVRDTEAFF
DNA: TGTGCCAGCAGTTACGTTAGGGACACTGAAGCTTTCTTT

size: NA
J: TRBJ1-1
V: TRBV5-5
D: NA
CDR3: CASSLVRTGTEAFF
DNA: TGTGCCAGCAGCTTGGTTCGCACAGGCACTGAAGCTTTCTTT

size: few
J: TRBJ2-1
V: TRBV30
D: NA
CDR3: CAWSSDNEQFF
DNA: TGTGCCTGGAGTAGTGACAATGAGCAGTTCTTC

size: NA
J: TRBJ1-5
V: TRBV12-5
D: TRBD1
CDR3: CASGLAHTGGNQPQHF
DNA: TGTGCTAGTGGTTTGGCACACACAGGGGGCAATCAGCCCCAGCATTTT

size: NA
J: TRBJ1-1
V: TRBV20-1
D: NA
CDR3: CSARRETEAFF
DNA: TGCAGTGCTAGACGGGAAACTGAAGCTTTCTTT

size: NA
J: TRBJ2-2
V: TRBV9
D: TRBD2
CDR3: CASGKRGLAGAANTGELFF
DNA: TGTGCCAGCGGGAAGAGAGGGCTAGCGGGGGCCGCGAACACCGGGGAGCTGTTTTTT

size: few
J: TRBJ2-7
V: TRBV7-8
D: TRBD1
CDR3: CASSTGTGMYEQYF
DNA: TGTGCCAGCAGCACCGGGACAGGGATGTACGAGCAGTACTTC

size: NA
J: TRBJ2-3
V: TRBV18
D: NA
CDR3: CASSPDRNTDTQYF
DNA: TGTGCCAGCTCACCAGATAGAAACACAGATACGCAGTATTTT

size: NA
J: TRBJ2-7
V: TRBV9
D: TRBD1
CDR3: CASSGGTGASYEQYF
DNA: TGTGCCAGCAGCGGAGGGACAGGGGCTTCCTACGAGCAGTACTTC

size: NA
J: TRBJ1-1
V: TRBV20-1
D: NA
CDR3: CSARKSTEAFF
DNA: TGCAGTGCTAGAAAGAGCACTGAAGCTTTCTTT

size: NA
J: TRBJ2-7
V: TRBV7-2
D: NA
CDR3: CASSLGTLRAYEQYF
DNA: TGTGCCAGCAGCTTAGGAACCCTCAGGGCCTACGAGCAGTACTTC

size: NA
J: TRBJ1-3
V: TRBV7-8
D: TRBD1
CDR3: CASSLAGPRQGFGSGNTIYF
DNA: TGTGCCAGCAGCTTAGCGGGACCACGACAGGGGTTCGGCTCTGGAAACACCATATATTTT

size: NA
J: TRBJ2-1
V: TRBV5-4
D: TRBD2
CDR3: CASSLESGGAPPYNEQFF
DNA: TGTGCCAGCAGCTTGGAGAGCGGGGGAGCCCCCCCCTACAATGAGCAGTTCTTC

size: once
J: TRBJ1-5
V: TRBV30
D: NA
CDR3: CAWSDDRQPQHF
DNA: TGTGCCTGGAGTGACGACAGGCAGCCCCAGCATTTT

size: NA
J: TRBJ1-1
V: TRBV6-5
D: TRBD1
CDR3: CASRGTGMNTEAFF
DNA: TGTGCCAGCAGGGGGACAGGGATGAACACTGAAGCTTTCTTT

size: NA
J: TRBJ2-3
V: TRBV9
D: NA
CDR3: CASSVAGTQGLDTQYF
DNA: TGTGCCAGCAGCGTCGCCGGGACCCAAGGGCTAGATACGCAGTATTTT